These T cell receptor beta chains were read from a single sample in a study of identical twins. Each CDR3 protein gets one entry after TCRdb re-called the 5' RACE reads with MiXCR. Of more than 1.5 million distinct CDR3 sequences detected, less than 40% appear once; the ten largest clones hold over 0.25%. Material: cord blood. The receptors originated from a newborn girl in good health. Both conserved end residues are part of each CDR3. The D gene is left open where the match is weak. Rows may omit the clone size; those that give it use once, few, many or a size class.

D: TRBD2; J: TRBJ2-5; size: -; V: TRBV12-3/TRBV12-4; DNA: TGTGCCAGCAGGGGGACTAGCGGACCACTTCGGACCCAGTACTTC; CDR3: CASRGTSGPLRTQYF
D: TRBD1; J: TRBJ2-6; size: -; V: TRBV7-9; DNA: TGTGCCAGCAGCTTAGTTCCCCCAGGGGGCTTGCTTTCTGGGGCCAACGTCCTGACTTTC; CDR3: CASSLVPPGGLLSGANVLTF
D: TRBD1; J: TRBJ2-4; size: few; V: TRBV6-6; DNA: TGTGCCAGCAGTTACGTGTCGGGACAGGGCTCCAAAAACATTCAGTACTTC; CDR3: CASSYVSGQGSKNIQYF
D: -; J: TRBJ2-3; size: -; V: TRBV20-1; DNA: TGCAGTGCTGGAATCGGCGGGCCGACAGATACGCAGTATTTT; CDR3: CSAGIGGPTDTQYF
D: -; J: TRBJ2-5; size: -; V: TRBV20-1; DNA: TGCAGTGCATATAGGGCCTGGGATGAGCAGTACTTC; CDR3: CSAYRAWDEQYF
D: -; J: TRBJ1-2; size: few; V: TRBV25-1; DNA: TGTGCCAGCAGTGACGGAATCCACTATGGCTACACCTTC; CDR3: CASSDGIHYGYTF
D: -; J: TRBJ1-1; size: few; V: TRBV11-2; DNA: TGTGCCAGCAGCTTAAGCCGGGAGACCTGGAACACTGAAGCTTTCTTT; CDR3: CASSLSRETWNTEAFF
D: -; J: TRBJ2-5; size: -; V: TRBV7-9; DNA: TGTGCCAGTCAAACGGGGCACGTTAGAGAGACCCAGTACTTC; CDR3: CASQTGHVRETQYF
D: -; J: TRBJ2-5; size: few; V: TRBV12-5; DNA: TGTGCTAGTGGTTTAAGGGTGCGGGGCATCCAAGAGACCCAGTACTTC; CDR3: CASGLRVRGIQETQYF
D: -; J: TRBJ1-5; size: few; V: TRBV20-1; DNA: TGCAGTGCTAGACCGGGACTACCTAGCAATCAGCCCCAGCATTTT; CDR3: CSARPGLPSNQPQHF
D: -; J: TRBJ1-2; size: -; V: TRBV5-5; DNA: TGTGCCAGCAGCTTGTTGGACACAACTAACTATGGCTACACCTTC; CDR3: CASSLLDTTNYGYTF
D: TRBD2; J: TRBJ2-1; size: -; V: TRBV9; DNA: TGTGCCAGCAGCGTAGGCCTAGCGGGGCTCCCGGAGCAGTTCTTC; CDR3: CASSVGLAGLPEQFF
D: -; J: TRBJ2-7; size: -; V: TRBV12-3/TRBV12-4; DNA: TGTGCCAGCAGCTTAAGACAGGCCTACAATGAGCAGTACTTC; CDR3: CASSLRQAYNEQYF
D: -; J: TRBJ1-1; size: -; V: TRBV10-3; DNA: TGTGCCATCGGGTCGACAGGGAACACTGAAGCTTTCTTT; CDR3: CAIGSTGNTEAFF
D: -; J: TRBJ2-5; size: few; V: TRBV4-1; DNA: TGCGCCAGCAGCCAAGATTCGGGTAAAGAGACCCAGTACTTC; CDR3: CASSQDSGKETQYF
D: TRBD2; J: TRBJ2-3; size: -; V: TRBV4-1; DNA: TGCGCCAGCAGTCTCGATCGAGCTAGCGGGGACACAGATACGCAGTATTTT; CDR3: CASSLDRASGDTDTQYF
D: -; J: TRBJ1-1; size: once; V: TRBV7-9; DNA: TGTGCCAGCACCCCGGAGACTGAAGCTTTCTTT; CDR3: CASTPETEAFF
D: -; J: TRBJ2-5; size: -; V: TRBV20-1; DNA: TGCAGTGCGATCGGGACCCTCAAGGCGACCCAGTACTTC; CDR3: CSAIGTLKATQYF
D: -; J: TRBJ2-2; size: -; V: TRBV5-1; DNA: TGCGCCAGCAGAGGGGGAATAGACACCGGGGAGCTGTTTTTT; CDR3: CASRGGIDTGELFF
D: TRBD1; J: TRBJ2-7; size: few; V: TRBV12-3/TRBV12-4; DNA: TGTGCCAGCAGTTTAGCCGGGACAGGGGCCGAGCAGTACTTC; CDR3: CASSLAGTGAEQYF
D: -; J: TRBJ2-2; size: -; V: TRBV3-1; DNA: TGTGCCAGCAGCCAAGAAACGGGAGCGTACACCGGGGAGCTGTTTTTT; CDR3: CASSQETGAYTGELFF
D: TRBD2; J: TRBJ2-5; size: few; V: TRBV10-3; DNA: TGTGCCATCAGCCCCCGCGAAAGACTAGCGGGGCTCGTGGAGACCCAGTACTTC; CDR3: CAISPRERLAGLVETQYF
D: -; J: TRBJ2-7; size: -; V: TRBV28; DNA: TGTGCCAGCAGTTTACGGACTCAGCAGTACTTC; CDR3: CASSLRTQQYF
D: -; J: TRBJ1-4; size: -; V: TRBV5-1; DNA: TGCGCCAGCAGCCCGTCAGGGAGGCGAGAAAAACTGTTTTTT; CDR3: CASSPSGRREKLFF
D: -; J: TRBJ1-5; size: once; V: TRBV20-1; DNA: TGCAGTGCTAGACCGCGGGACAAATTTAGCAATCAGCCCCAGCATTTT; CDR3: CSARPRDKFSNQPQHF
D: TRBD2; J: TRBJ2-1; size: few; V: TRBV2; DNA: TGTGCCAGCACCCGGCAACGTGGGGGGGGAACCTACAATGAGCAGTTCTTC; CDR3: CASTRQRGGGTYNEQFF
D: -; J: TRBJ1-5; size: -; V: TRBV4-1; DNA: TGCGCCAGCAGCCGGACGGGCCATCAGCCCCAGCATTTT; CDR3: CASSRTGHQPQHF